This passage covers 26 T cell receptor beta chains from one sample sequenced in a study of blood T cells in healthy people across ages. Primers used in a second PCR of about 6 to 11 cycles were a sample-barcoded 5' primer and a J-beta primer mix. TCRdb recomputed calls from the 5' RACE reads with MiXCR, one row per CDR3 protein. The data show 1.5 million to 2 million distinct CDR3 sequences, 49% seen once. Sequenced: blood. These receptor sequences come from a woman aged 40 to 55 in good health.

This chain joins TRBV4-3 and TRBJ2-5; 10 bases are shared with TRBD1. CDR1 and CDR2 from the germline V gene are LGHNA and YSLEER. V shed 3 bases, J shed 0 bases, and the junction held 1 base outside the gene matches. CDR3 length: 15 amino acids. CDR3 sequence: CASSHGTGDQETQYF. The CDR3 region has the DNA TGCGCCAGCAGCCACGGGACAGGGGACCAAGAGACCCAGTACTTC.

This clonotype was found a few times. The chain employs TRBV7-8 and TRBJ2-5; D is uncertain. The CDR3 length is 14 residues. Germline CDR1 SGHVS, CDR2 FQNEAQ. Trimming took 7 bases from V and 1 from J, leaving 13 bases between them. For the CDR3, the DNA is TGTGCCAGCATCCGACTGGGCAGCCAAGAGACCCAGTACTTC. This sequence encodes CASIRLGSQETQYF. Together with reference TRBV7-8 and TRBJ2-5, the CDR3 gives the full variable domain: GAGVSQSPRYKVAKRGQDVALRCDPISGHVSLFWYQQALGQGPEFLTYFQNEAQLDKSGLPSDRFFAERPEGSVSTLKIQRTQQEDSAVYLCASIRLGSQETQYFGPGTRLLVL.

V usage is TRBV5-5 and J usage is TRBJ2-7; 11 nucleotides line up with TRBD2. With the DNA end fitting TRBJ2-5 better, the J assignment may be wrong. The CDR3 length is 17 residues. The germline CDR1 and CDR2 sequences are SGHKS and YYEKEE (reference sequence). The chain's CDR3 is CASSLGLAGIRGETQYF. CDR3 bases: TGTGCCAGCAGCTTGGGACTAGCGGGGATAAGAGGAGAGACCCAGTACTTC.

This clonotype was picked up a small number of times. V gene TRBV3-1 combines with J gene TRBJ2-1; D may correspond to TRBD1 or TRBD2 (7 bases each). The V gene lost 4 bases and the J gene lost 6 bases, with 22 bases spanning the gap. Germline assignment: CDR1 LGHDT and CDR2 YNNKEL (reference sequence). The CDR3 runs 17 residues. The CDR3 loop is CASSPQGGRLVRNEQFF. CDR3 DNA: TGTGCCAGCAGCCCCCAGGGGGGGAGGCTAGTCCGCAATGAGCAGTTCTTC.

In its sample, this clonotype was seen once. No conserved phenylalanine or tryptophan is present at the end of the CDR3, so a read error is the likely explanation. This rearrangement joins TRBV5-1 to TRBJ2-6, with D hard to call. Germline V gene data show CDR1 as SGHRS and CDR2 as YFSETQ. Trimming removed 0 bases at V and 0 bases at J, with 7 bases between. This CDR3 is built from 16 residues. The CDR3 DNA is TGCGCCAGCAGCTTGGCCAGGCCCTCTGGGGCCAACGTCCTGACTTTA. This gives the protein CASSLARPSGANVLTL.

This clonotype appeared once. The chain has TRBV4-3 and TRBJ2-3; tentatively, D is TRBD2 (5 bases). The CDR3 spans 15 residues. The V end lost 4 bases, the J end lost 4 bases, and 15 bases lay between the germline ends. CDR1 is LGHNA and CDR2 is YSLEER in the germline V gene. CDR3 in DNA: TGCGCCAGCAGCCGGACTCTGACCCCCCCAGATACGCAGTATTTT. This codes for CASSRTLTPPDTQYF.

The chain recombines TRBV2 with TRBJ2-3, with D uncertain. The CDR3 extends over 13 amino acids. CDR1 and CDR2 from the germline V gene are SNHLY and FYNNEI. V gave up 7 bases and J gave up 1 base, with 9 bases separating them. The CDR3 bases are TGTGCCAGCATGAAGGGCGGCACAGATACGCAGTATTTT. Its translation is CASMKGGTDTQYF.

This clonotype came up once. V and J are TRBV6-5 and TRBJ2-1; 11 nucleotides agree with TRBD2. Per germline, CDR1 MNHEY and CDR2 SVGAGI. The CDR3 covers 14 residues. The V and J ends lost 6 bases and 9 bases, in that order; junction bases with no gene match: 7. The CDR3 protein is CASSELAGAREQFF. In DNA, the CDR3 is TGTGCCAGCAGCGAACTAGCGGGGGCCCGTGAGCAGTTCTTC.

This clonotype was seen more than once but under ten times. The chain employs TRBV4-3 and TRBJ2-5, with 7 positions matching TRBD2. The length of the CDR3 is 16 residues. Germline-derived CDR1 and CDR2 are LGHNA and YSLEER. V was clipped by 0 bases and J by 4 bases; unmatched bases: 8. CDR3 sequence reads: CASSQEGGGEGETQYF. The CDR3 DNA sequence: TGCGCCAGCAGCCAAGAGGGCGGGGGAGAGGGAGAGACCCAGTACTTC.

This chain connects TRBV2 to TRBJ2-5; D is possibly TRBD1 or TRBD2 (6 bases each). CDR1 SNHLY and CDR2 FYNNEI come from the germline V gene. This CDR3 region has 14 residues. Between the trimmed V and J ends, which lost 1 base and 4 bases, there was a span of 10 bases. CDR3 sequence: CASSEVRGLETQYF. CDR3 in DNA: TGTGCCAGCAGTGAAGTCAGGGGACTAGAGACCCAGTACTTC.

This clonotype occurred a few times. The rearrangement links TRBV6-5 to TRBJ2-7; 11 bases are shared with TRBD2. The J call could be wrong; TRBJ2-5 is a better fit for the DNA end. The CDR3 extends over 18 amino acids. Looked up from germline, CDR1 is MNHEY and CDR2 is SVGAGI. This CDR3 is CASSYSRPSGGQKETQYF. CDR3 nucleotide sequence: TGTGCCAGCAGTTACTCCAGGCCTAGCGGGGGGCAGAAAGAGACCCAGTACTTC.

The chain has TRBV20-1 and TRBJ2-1; D unresolved. The end of the DNA aligns better with TRBJ2-7, so the J call may be wrong. The CDR3 loop spans 16 amino acids. CDR1 DFQATT and CDR2 SNEGSKA come from the germline V gene (reference sequence). CDR3 loop: CSARDRLTVGYNEQYF. For the CDR3, the DNA is TGCAGTGCTAGAGATCGCCTGACCGTCGGTTACAATGAGCAGTACTTC.

The gene calls are TRBV4-2 and TRBJ2-7; D is uncertain. This CDR3 contains 13 residues. CDR1 and CDR2 from the germline V gene are LGHNA and YNFKEQ. Trimming cost V 0 bases and J 5 bases, with 8 bases left between them. The CDR3 protein is CASSQDGNNEQYF. CDR3 nucleotide sequence: TGTGCCAGCAGCCAAGATGGGAACAACGAGCAGTACTTC.

The chain combines TRBV6-1 with TRBJ2-3; D unresolved. The length of the CDR3 is 15 residues. V was pared by 0 bases and J by 5 bases, with 12 bases between. Germline assignment: CDR1 MNHNS and CDR2 SASEGT. The CDR3 DNA follows: TGTGCCAGCAGTGAAGCGTTGGGGTACGGAGATACGCAGTATTTT. Its protein product is CASSEALGYGDTQYF.

The rearrangement uses TRBV7-2 and TRBJ2-7; tentatively, D is TRBD1 or TRBD2 (6 bases each). V lost 7 bases, J lost 0 bases, and 19 bases lay in between. CDR1 SGHTA and CDR2 FQGNSA come from the germline V gene. This CDR3 has 16 amino acids. CDR3 sequence: CASNSARDTISYEQYF. As DNA, the CDR3 is TGTGCCAGCAACTCAGCGCGGGACACTATCTCCTACGAGCAGTACTTC.

The rearrangement links TRBV29-1 to TRBJ2-2; D call uncertain. Per the germline V gene, CDR1 is SQVTM and CDR2 is ANQGSEA. Between the trimmed V and J ends, which lost 7 bases and 1 base, there was a span of 7 bases. The CDR3 contains 12 residues. The CDR3 sequence is CSAYRNTGELFF. As DNA, the CDR3 is TGCAGCGCCTACAGGAACACCGGGGAGCTGTTTTTT.

The chain employs TRBV28 and TRBJ2-1; 7 nucleotides line up with TRBD1. Per germline, CDR1 MDHEN and CDR2 SYDVKM. With 6 bases clipped from V and 10 bases from J, the junction kept 18 bases outside the gene matches. The CDR3 has 16 amino acids. CDR3 in DNA: TGTGCCAGCAGCTCGTTAGAGGGGGCCGAGATCTACGAGCAGTTCTTC. Amino acids: CASSSLEGAEIYEQFF.

Here the CDR3 DNA reads TGCAGTGCTAGAGTTTCCGGCCTTAGCAATCAGCCCCAGCATTTT. Amino acid sequence: CSARVSGLSNQPQHF. The chain joins TRBV20-1 to TRBJ1-5; D gene unclear. Germline V gene lookup returns CDR1 DFQATT and CDR2 SNEGSKA (reference sequence). The length of the CDR3 is 15 residues. Deletions cut 1 base from V and 0 bases from J, with 10 bases between.

This chain links TRBV27 with TRBJ2-7; D perhaps matches TRBD1 (5 bases). The CDR3 spans 12 residues. Germline-derived CDR1 and CDR2 are MNHEY and SMNVEV (reference sequence). The V gene lost 5 bases and the J gene lost 6 bases, with 11 bases spanning the gap. The CDR3 DNA follows: TGTGCCAGCAGTACCCAGGGTCGCGAGCAGTACTTC. It specifies CASSTQGREQYF.

CDR3 in amino acids: CASSEDGLALNIQYF. As DNA, the CDR3 is TGTGCCAGCAGTGAAGACGGGCTAGCGTTAAACATTCAGTACTTC. The chain is built from TRBV2 and TRBJ2-4; tentative D call: TRBD2 (6 bases). From germline, CDR1 is SNHLY and CDR2 FYNNEI. V lost 1 base and J 6 bases, leaving 13 bases between the germline ends. CDR3 length: 15 residues. The full variable domain, its missing parts supplied by reference TRBV2 and TRBJ2-4, is EPEVTQTPSHQVTQMGQEVILRCVPISNHLYFYWYRQILGQKVEFLVSFYNNEISEKSEIFDDQFSVERPDGSNFTLKIRSTKLEDSAMYFCASSEDGLALNIQYFGAGTRLSVL.

V and J are TRBV20-1 and TRBJ2-2, with 7 bases fitting TRBD2. Germline-derived CDR1 and CDR2 are DFQATT and SNEGSKA (reference sequence). CDR3 length: 14 residues. V lost 6 bases to trimming and J lost 4 bases; unmatched junction nucleotides: 8. This chain's CDR3 is CSAPGGGRTGELFF. CDR3 nucleotide sequence: TGCAGTGCCCCTGGGGGAGGGCGCACCGGGGAGCTGTTTTTT.

The rearrangement uses TRBV20-1 and TRBJ1-5; D not resolved. With 0 bases removed from V and 0 bases from J, the gap between germline ends came to 6 bases. Germline CDR1 and CDR2: DFQATT and SNEGSKA (reference sequence). The CDR3 has 14 residues. This CDR3 reads CSARDRNSNQPQHF. CDR3 bases: TGCAGTGCTAGAGACCGAAATAGCAATCAGCCCCAGCATTTT.

V is TRBV29-1 and J is TRBJ2-1; possibly TRBD1 for D (5 bases). Trimming left V 4 bases short and J 9 bases short, with 16 bases between. CDR3 length: 13 amino acids. CDR1 SQVTM and CDR2 ANQGSEA come from the germline V gene. The CDR3 nucleotides are TGCAGCGTTGTACAGGCCCCCAGGGTTGAGCAGTTCTTC. This encodes CSVVQAPRVEQFF.

This chain uses TRBV6-6 with TRBJ2-4, with TRBD2 matching over 11 bases. After removal of 5 bases from V and 13 bases from J, the junction contained 7 bases not matched to a gene. CDR1 and CDR2 from the germline V gene are MNHNY and SVGAGI (reference sequence). The CDR3 extends over 13 amino acids. The CDR3 reads CASSQTSGVEQYF. In nucleotides, the CDR3 is TGTGCCAGCAGTCAGACTAGCGGGGTAGAGCAGTACTTC.

In its sample, this clonotype was seen a few times. The V and J genes are TRBV12-3 or TRBV12-4 and TRBJ1-6; 8 nucleotides align to TRBD1. The CDR3 runs 15 residues. V gave up 3 bases and J gave up 7 bases; unmatched junction bases: 5. This CDR3 is CASSFRTGKNSPLHF. The DNA of the CDR3 is TGTGCCAGCAGTTTTAGGACAGGGAAAAATTCACCCCTCCACTTT.

This clonotype was observed a few times. The junction departs from germline at one end; a sequencing error may be responsible. The chain joins TRBV7-2 to TRBJ2-4; maybe TRBD1 (6 bases). Germline V gene sequence: CDR1 SGHTA, CDR2 FQGNSA. CDR3 length: 14 residues. CDR3: CASTLGGPRNIQYF. In DNA, the CDR3 is TGTGCCAGCACCTTAGGGGGACCTCGGAACATTCAGTACTTC.